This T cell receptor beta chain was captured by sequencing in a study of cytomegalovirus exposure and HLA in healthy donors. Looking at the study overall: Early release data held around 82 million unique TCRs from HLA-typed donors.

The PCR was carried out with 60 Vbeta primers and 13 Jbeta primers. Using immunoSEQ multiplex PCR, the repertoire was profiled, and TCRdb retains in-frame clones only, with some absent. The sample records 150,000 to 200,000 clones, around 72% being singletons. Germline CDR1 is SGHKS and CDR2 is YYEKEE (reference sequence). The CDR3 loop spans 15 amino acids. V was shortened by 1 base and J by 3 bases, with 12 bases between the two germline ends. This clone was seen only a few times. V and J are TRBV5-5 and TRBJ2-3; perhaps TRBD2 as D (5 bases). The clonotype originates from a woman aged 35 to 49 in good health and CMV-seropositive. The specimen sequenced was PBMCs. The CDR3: CASSLPAGVTDTQYF. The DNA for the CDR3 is TGTGCCAGCAGCTTGCCCGCCGGGGTGACAGATACGCAGTATTTT.